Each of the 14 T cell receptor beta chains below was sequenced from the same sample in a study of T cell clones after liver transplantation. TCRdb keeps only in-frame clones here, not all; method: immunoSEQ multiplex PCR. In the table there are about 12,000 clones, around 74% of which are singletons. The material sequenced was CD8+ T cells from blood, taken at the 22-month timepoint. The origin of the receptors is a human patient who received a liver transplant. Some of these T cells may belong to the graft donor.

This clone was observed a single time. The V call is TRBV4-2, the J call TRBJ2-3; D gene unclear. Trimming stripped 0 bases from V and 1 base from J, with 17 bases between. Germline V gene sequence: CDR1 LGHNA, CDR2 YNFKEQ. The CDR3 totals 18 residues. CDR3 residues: CASSQDLGGRFGTDTQYF. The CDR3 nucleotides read TGTGCCAGCAGCCAAGATCTTGGCGGTAGGTTTGGCACAGATACGCAGTATTTT.

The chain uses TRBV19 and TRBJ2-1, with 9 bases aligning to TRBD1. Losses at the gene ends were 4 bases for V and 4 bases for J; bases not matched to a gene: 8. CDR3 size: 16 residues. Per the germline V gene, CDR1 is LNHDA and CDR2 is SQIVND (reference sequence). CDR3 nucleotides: TGTGCCAGTAGTACAACCGGGACAGGGTTTTACAATGAGCAGTTCTTC. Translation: CASSTTGTGFYNEQFF.

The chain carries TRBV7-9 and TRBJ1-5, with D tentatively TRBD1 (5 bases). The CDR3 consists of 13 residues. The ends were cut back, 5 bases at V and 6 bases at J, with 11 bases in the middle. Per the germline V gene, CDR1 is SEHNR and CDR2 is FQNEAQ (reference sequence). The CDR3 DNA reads TGTGCCAGCAGCCCCGGGGGTGGTCAGCCCCAGCATTTT. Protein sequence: CASSPGGGQPQHF.

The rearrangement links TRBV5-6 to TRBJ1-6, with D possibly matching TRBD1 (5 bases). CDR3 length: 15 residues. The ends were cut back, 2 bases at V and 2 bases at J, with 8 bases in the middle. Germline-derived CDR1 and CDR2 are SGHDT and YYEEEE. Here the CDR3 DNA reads TGTGCCAGCAGCTTAACAGGCCCCTATAATTCACCCCTCCACTTT. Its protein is CASSLTGPYNSPLHF.

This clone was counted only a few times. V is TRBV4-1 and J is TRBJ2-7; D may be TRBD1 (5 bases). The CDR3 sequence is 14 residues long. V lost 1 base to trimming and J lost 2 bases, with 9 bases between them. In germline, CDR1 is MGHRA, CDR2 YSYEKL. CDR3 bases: TGCGCCAGCAGCCAAGGGACAACAGCCTACGAGCAGTACTTC. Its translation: CASSQGTTAYEQYF.

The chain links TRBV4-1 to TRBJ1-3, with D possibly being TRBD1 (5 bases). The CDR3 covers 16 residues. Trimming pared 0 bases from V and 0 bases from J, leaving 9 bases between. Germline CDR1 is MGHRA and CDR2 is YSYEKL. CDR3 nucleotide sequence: TGCGCCAGCAGCCAAGAACAGGCCCTCTCTGGAAACACCATATATTTT. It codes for CASSQEQALSGNTIYF.

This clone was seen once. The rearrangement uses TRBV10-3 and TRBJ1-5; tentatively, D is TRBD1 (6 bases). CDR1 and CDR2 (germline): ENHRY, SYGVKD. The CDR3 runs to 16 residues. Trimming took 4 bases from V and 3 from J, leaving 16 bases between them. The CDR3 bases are TGTGCCATCAGTGCAGGGGCTATGTCTTCCAATCAGCCCCAGCATTTT. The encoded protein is CAISAGAMSSNQPQHF.

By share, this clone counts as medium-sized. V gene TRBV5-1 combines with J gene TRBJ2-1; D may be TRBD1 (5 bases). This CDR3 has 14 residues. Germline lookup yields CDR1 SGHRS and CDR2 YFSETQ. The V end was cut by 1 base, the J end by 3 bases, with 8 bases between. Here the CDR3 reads CASSLQGDYNEQFF. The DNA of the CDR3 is TGCGCCAGCAGCTTGCAGGGCGACTACAATGAGCAGTTCTTC.

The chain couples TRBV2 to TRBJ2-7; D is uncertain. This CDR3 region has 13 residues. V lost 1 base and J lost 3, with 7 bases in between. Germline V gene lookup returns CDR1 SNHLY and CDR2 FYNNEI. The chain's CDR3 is CASSEGTFYEQYF. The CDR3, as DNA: TGTGCCAGCAGTGAAGGAACGTTCTACGAGCAGTACTTC.

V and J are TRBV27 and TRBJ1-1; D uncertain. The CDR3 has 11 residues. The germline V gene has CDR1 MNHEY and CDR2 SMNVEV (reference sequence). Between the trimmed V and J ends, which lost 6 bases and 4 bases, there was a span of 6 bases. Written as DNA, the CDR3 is TGTGCCAGCAGCTCTAGCACTGAAGCTTTCTTT. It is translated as CASSSSTEAFF.

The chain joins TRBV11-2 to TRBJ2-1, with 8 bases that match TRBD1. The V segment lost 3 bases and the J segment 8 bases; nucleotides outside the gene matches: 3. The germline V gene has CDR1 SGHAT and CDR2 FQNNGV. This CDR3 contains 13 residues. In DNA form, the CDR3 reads TGTGCCAGCAGCTTCGGGACAGGCTATGAGCAGTTCTTC. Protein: CASSFGTGYEQFF.

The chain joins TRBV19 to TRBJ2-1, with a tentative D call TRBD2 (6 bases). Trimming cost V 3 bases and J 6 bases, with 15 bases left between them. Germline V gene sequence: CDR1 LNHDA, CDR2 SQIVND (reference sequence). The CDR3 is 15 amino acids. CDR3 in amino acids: CASSISGVGANEQFF. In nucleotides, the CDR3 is TGTGCCAGTAGTATCTCGGGAGTCGGAGCCAATGAGCAGTTCTTC.

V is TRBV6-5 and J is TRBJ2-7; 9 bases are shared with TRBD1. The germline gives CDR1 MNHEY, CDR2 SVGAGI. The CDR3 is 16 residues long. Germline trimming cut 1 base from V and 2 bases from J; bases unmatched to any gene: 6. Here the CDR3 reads CASSYFGQGSPYEQYF. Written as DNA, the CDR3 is TGTGCCAGCAGTTACTTCGGACAGGGGTCTCCCTACGAGCAGTACTTC.

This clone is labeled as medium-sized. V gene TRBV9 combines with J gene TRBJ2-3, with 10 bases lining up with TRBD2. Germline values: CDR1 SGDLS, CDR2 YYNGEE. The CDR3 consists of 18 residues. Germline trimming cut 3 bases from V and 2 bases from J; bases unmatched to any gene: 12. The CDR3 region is CASSAGSGGAIYTDTQYF. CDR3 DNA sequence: TGTGCCAGCAGCGCGGGGAGCGGGGGGGCCATTTACACAGATACGCAGTATTTT.